The clone carrying this T cell receptor (beta chain) occurred a few times. No antigen is known for it. The sample belongs to a study of identical twins. After template switching added a universal primer site, the resulting cDNA carried unique molecular identifiers. In TCRdb, the 5' RACE reads were re-called with MiXCR into one record per CDR3 protein. The sample gives 310,000 or so distinct CDR3 sequences, less than 9% of which show up once; roughly 2.1% is in the top ten. Study-level points and caveats: Memory repertoires lacked the insertion deficit that abundant cord blood beta clonotypes showed.

V gave up 5 bases and J gave up 7 bases, with 26 bases separating them. This CDR3 has 17 amino acids. Germline V gene lookup returns CDR1 MDHEN and CDR2 SYDVKM. The same data also went into a second study, on yellow fever vaccine responses in identical twins. That publication notes: Reportedly, the response of twins' T cells to the vaccine seemed partly convergent, partly personalized.

The sequencing sample was made of memory (CD45RO+) T cells sorted from blood. This chain joins TRBV28 and TRBJ1-2; D may be TRBD1 (5 bases). This clonotype was obtained from a young woman in good health. The CDR3 loop is CASSPRGAPRTGGGYTF. Here the CDR3 DNA reads TGTGCCAGCAGTCCTCGAGGGGCACCCAGGACGGGGGGTGGCTACACCTTC.